This T cell receptor beta chain is from a study of CD8 T cells in ankylosing spondylitis. Study results and limitations: In synovial fluid and blood from reactive arthritis, some motif variants were previously reported.

MiXCR, run by TCRdb on the 5' RACE reads, gives a single entry per CDR3 protein. This sample yields around 150,000 distinct CDR3 sequences, of which approximately 20% are seen a single time; about 7.6% belongs to the top ten. Only a few counts were recorded for this clonotype. The target antigen is unknown. The receptor was isolated from a male donor with ankylosing spondylitis or in good health (not recorded which). Material: blood, either unsorted or a sorted T cell fraction (not recorded which).

DNA for the CDR3: TGCAGTGCTAGAGAGACTAGCGGGAGCTCCTACGAGCAGTACTTC. It translates to CSARETSGSSYEQYF. V gene TRBV20-1 combines with J gene TRBJ2-7; 12 positions match TRBD2. This CDR3 contains 15 residues. Germline assignment: CDR1 DFQATT and CDR2 SNEGSKA (reference sequence). V trimming: 0 bases; J trimming: 0 bases; junction bases outside the gene matches: 0.